This T cell receptor beta chain was identified during a study of massively parallel sequencing of T cell beta chains (dated by TCRdb to the late 2000s). Regarding the research as a whole: Human TCR beta CDR3 diversity in peripheral blood was profiled using 5'-RACE, Illumina short-read sequencing and a dedicated short-read assembly strategy. General study outcomes and caveats: CDR3 beta length spanned 21 to 81 nucleotides, with a peak at 45 nucleotides. When the data were subsampled, the number of clonotypes climbed linearly as read number increased, indicating that sequencing depth was far from saturation. TRBV usage was found to range from roughly 0.01% for TRBV17 to roughly 25% for TRBV20-1, and TRBJ usage was found to range from approximately 1.5% for TRBJ2-6 to around 18% for TRBJ2-1. Since the RNA was pooled from many donors, the results capture clonotype abundance averaged across the population rather than the repertoire of any individual. The reported gene usage frequencies may have been skewed by preferential PCR amplification of some TRBV and TRBJ sequences. A single sequence read was the only support for most clonotypes (21,973 of 33,664), which could in principle inflate the apparent diversity. Only around 23,000 (around 70%) of the clonotypes could be assigned a unique TRBV gene. Within the approximately 34,000 distinct clonotypes, single-copy clonotypes accounted for 55% to 80% of clonotypes but just roughly a fifth of assemblies.

According to the germline V gene (reference sequence), CDR1 reads DFQATT and CDR2 reads SNEGSKA. Taken from cysteine to phenylalanine, the CDR3 has 12 residues. Just CDR3 DNA is preserved here, 36 bases in frame from base 1. The trim is 2 bases for V and 6 bases for J, with a gap of 10 bases between the germline ends. The data were produced on an Illumina Genome Analyzer II. Two rounds of nested PCR with TRBC1/TRBC2-specific primers produced a RACE product of about 520 bp, and the RACE product was then gel-purified. To give RACE a 5' anchor, first-strand cDNA synthesis used a TRBC-specific primer together with a template-switching oligonucleotide. Because the RACE amplicon was too long for direct short-read sequencing, the RACE amplicon was concatemerized by ligation and sheared by sonication. PAGE was used to isolate a size fraction of 100 to 300 bp, and that fraction then underwent shotgun sequencing on the Illumina platform. Separate runs on an Illumina GAII yielded 18.8 million 36-nt reads and 21.7 million 50-nt single-end reads. In the original analysis: Assembly of the roughly 37,000,000 pooled reads was done with iSSAKE, using the parameters -m 15, -o 2 and -r 0.7. Reads that aligned to the ends of Ensembl TRBV gene predictions and carried unmatched junctional bases were used to seed de novo CDR3 beta assemblies. Clonotype abundance was estimated as the number of matching assembled contigs, not raw read depth. After approximately 2,100 (about 5.9%) of the assembled clonotypes were removed for having in-frame stop codons, 34,000 or so productive clonotypes remained. Of the roughly 290 unique TCR sequences obtained by Sanger sequencing of cloned RACE products, around 75% were also present in the Illumina assembly. TCRdb reprocessed the public reads (quality trimming at Q25 with fastp, clone calling with MiXCR) and kept in-frame beta chains. All rows with the same CDR3 protein become a single entry with the most common DNA and genes. The V and J calls, along with clone size, are taken from TCRdb and not from the paper's own processing. Within this sample are roughly 4,200 distinct CDR3 sequences, with roughly 35% of them counted one time only. The top ten clonotypes cover about 2.8% of the sample.

All donors in the pool were aged roughly 18 to 40 years, and the pool included 380 or so males and roughly 180 females. From about 150 liters of pooled peripheral blood, peripheral leukocyte polyA+ RNA was isolated. For starting material, the researchers used a commercial mRNA preparation made from normal human peripheral blood leukocytes pooled across roughly 550 individuals. Concerning this clonotype: Its antigen is still unknown. The input lacks base qualities; no much larger clone sits a single base away.

The sequenced sample consisted of commercial RNA from peripheral blood pooled from many donors. The rearrangement combines TRBV20-1 with TRBJ1-2; no D segment can be confidently identified. This sequence was found in a pool of human donors in good health; the sample was commercial RNA pooled from many donors. The CDR3: CSARKGWDGYTF. Here is the DNA: TGCAGTGCTAGAAAGGGATGGGATGGCTACACCTTC.